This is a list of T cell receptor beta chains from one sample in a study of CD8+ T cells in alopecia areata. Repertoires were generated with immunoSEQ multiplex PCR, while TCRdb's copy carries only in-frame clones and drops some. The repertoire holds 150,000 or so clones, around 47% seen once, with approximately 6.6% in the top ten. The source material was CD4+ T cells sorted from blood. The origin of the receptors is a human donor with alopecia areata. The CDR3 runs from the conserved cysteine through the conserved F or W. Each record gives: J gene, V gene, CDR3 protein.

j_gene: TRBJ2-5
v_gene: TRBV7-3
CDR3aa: CASSPGPQETQYF

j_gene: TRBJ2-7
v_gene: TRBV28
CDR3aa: CASSRGHGEQYF

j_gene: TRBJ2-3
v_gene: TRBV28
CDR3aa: CASSPHSAWDTQYF

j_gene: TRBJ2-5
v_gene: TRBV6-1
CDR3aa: CASRLTGGGETQYF

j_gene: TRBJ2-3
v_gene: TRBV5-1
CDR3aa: CASSPGHTDTQYF

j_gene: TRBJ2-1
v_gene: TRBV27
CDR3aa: CASSLETSGNNEQFF

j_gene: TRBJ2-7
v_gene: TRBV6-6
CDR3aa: CASRGGRSLSYEQYF

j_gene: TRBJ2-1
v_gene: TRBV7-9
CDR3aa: CASSSSGSYNEQFF

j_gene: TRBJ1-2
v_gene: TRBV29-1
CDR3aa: CTVSPINYGYTF

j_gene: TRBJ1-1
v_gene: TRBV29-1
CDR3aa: CSVAGQGGSTEAFF

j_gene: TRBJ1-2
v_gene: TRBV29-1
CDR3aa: CSVAGVGQGGSGYTF

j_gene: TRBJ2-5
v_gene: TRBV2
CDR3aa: CASSEDRGLQETQYF

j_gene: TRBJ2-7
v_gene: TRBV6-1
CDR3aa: CASHWGRQVTYEQYF

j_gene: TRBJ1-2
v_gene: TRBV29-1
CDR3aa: CSATSGRGYTF

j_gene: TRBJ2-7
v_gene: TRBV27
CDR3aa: CASSLLASYEQYF

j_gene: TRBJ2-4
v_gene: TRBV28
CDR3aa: CASFRAGGNIQYF

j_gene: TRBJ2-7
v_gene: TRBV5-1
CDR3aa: CASSFWGSYEQYF

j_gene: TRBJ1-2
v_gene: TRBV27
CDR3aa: CASKTSTNYGYTF

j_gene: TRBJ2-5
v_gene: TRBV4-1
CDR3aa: CASSQDKTLAGGPGETQYF

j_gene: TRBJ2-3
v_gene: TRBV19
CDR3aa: CASSISSGAGDTQYF

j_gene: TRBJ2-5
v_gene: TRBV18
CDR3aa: CASSPARETQYF

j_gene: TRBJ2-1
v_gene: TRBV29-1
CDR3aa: CSVEESSYNEQFF

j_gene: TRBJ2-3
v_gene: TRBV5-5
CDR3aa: CASSLTDPTDTQYF

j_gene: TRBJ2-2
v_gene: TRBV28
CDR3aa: CASTVVPGELFF

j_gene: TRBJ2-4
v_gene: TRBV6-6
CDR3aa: CASSYSENIQYF

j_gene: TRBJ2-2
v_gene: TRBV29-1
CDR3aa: CSVGNTGELFF

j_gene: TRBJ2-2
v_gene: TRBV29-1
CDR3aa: CSVEDREALELFF

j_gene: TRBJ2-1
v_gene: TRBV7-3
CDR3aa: CATSSGRATEQFF

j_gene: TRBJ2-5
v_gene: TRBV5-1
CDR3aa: CASSLQVFRQETQYF

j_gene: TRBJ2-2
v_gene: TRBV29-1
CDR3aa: CSVFGGVITGELFF

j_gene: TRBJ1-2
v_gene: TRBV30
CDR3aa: CAWIPLEHPNYGYTF

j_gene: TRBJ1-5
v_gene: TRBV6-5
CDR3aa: CASSPDRVQPQHF

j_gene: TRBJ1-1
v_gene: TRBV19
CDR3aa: CAIRTPTEAFF

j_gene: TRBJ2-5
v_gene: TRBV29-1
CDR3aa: CSVELTGWTQYF

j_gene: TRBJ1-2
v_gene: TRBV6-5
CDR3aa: CASSYADRNYGYTF

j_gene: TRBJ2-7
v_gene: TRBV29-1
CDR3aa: CSVAGQSWTAYEQYF

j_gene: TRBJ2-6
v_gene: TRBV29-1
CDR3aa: CSVQGSGTGANVLTF

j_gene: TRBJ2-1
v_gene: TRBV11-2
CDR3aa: CASSLEGQTSGNEQFF

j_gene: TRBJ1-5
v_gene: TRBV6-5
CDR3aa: CASSYSTIESSPQHF

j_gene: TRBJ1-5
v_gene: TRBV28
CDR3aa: CASRGLSNQPQHF

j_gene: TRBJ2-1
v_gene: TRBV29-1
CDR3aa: CSVDLSGAPREQFF

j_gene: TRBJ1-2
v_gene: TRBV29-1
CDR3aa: CSVDLGLMGDYGYTF

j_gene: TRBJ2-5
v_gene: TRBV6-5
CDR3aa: CASSRGVQETQYF

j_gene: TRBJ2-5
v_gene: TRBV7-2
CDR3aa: CASSLSPGTGEETQYF

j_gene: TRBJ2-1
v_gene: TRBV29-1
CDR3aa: CSVKRINNEQFF

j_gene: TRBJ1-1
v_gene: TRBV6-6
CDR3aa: CASSYSPGQTEAFF

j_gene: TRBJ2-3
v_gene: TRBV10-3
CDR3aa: CAITRGEEDTQYF

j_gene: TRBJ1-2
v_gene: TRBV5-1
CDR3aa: CASRDLPKGPGQFSYGYTF

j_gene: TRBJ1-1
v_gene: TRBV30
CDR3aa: CAWDRRSGTEAFF

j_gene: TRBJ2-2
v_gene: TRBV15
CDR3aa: CATSGQTGSGELFF

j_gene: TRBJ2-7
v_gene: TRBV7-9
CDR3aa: CASTKGPSTPAYEQYF

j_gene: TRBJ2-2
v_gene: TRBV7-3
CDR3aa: CASSQTDWNTGELFF

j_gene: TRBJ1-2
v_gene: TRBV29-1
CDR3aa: CSARSDDGYTF